Listed here are 19 T cell receptor beta chains from one sample, sequenced in a study of vaccination and CD4 T cells after COVID-19. The Oncomine TCR Beta short-read assay was applied to DNA of cultured CD4+ T cells. From cultured CD4+ T cells, genomic DNA was extracted. TCRdb fed the PCR reads into MiXCR, producing one record per CDR3 protein. The sample carries some 10,000 distinct CDR3 sequences, about 29% recorded once. Treatment here: roughly 10-day PBMC culture with coronavirus spike peptide pools or control peptides (ViraFEST assay). The unexposed donor gave CD4+ T cells before the COVID-19 pandemic (2011-2018). For these TCRs, the target antigens are not known. Sequencing was performed on CD4+ T cells from blood, cultured in vitro. The receptors shown here come from a human donor in good health.

This sequence joins TRBV19 and TRBJ2-7, with TRBD1 matching over 7 bases. Looked up from germline, CDR1 is LNHDA and CDR2 is SQIVND (reference sequence). V shed 5 bases, J shed 0 bases, and the junction held 7 bases outside the gene matches. CDR3 length equals 15 residues. CDR3 DNA: TGTGCCAGTAGTTCACGTCCAGGGGGCTCCTACGAGCAGTACTTC. Its translation: CASSSRPGGSYEQYF.

This clonotype showed up just a few times. The chain recombines TRBV19 with TRBJ1-2, with D possibly being TRBD1 (5 bases). This CDR3 spans 13 amino acids. V lost 4 bases and J 4 bases, leaving 10 bases between the germline ends. The germline gives CDR1 LNHDA, CDR2 SQIVND (reference sequence). CDR3 in amino acids: CASSSRDGYGYTF. The CDR3 nucleotides read TGTGCCAGTAGTAGCCGGGACGGCTATGGCTACACCTTC.

This rearrangement joins TRBV28 to TRBJ1-5; D is perhaps TRBD1 (5 bases). The CDR3 is made up of 12 amino acids. The V end was cut by 7 bases, the J end by 7 bases, with 11 bases between. Germline CDR1 is MDHEN and CDR2 is SYDVKM. CDR3 protein: CASMTVSQPQHF. CDR3 DNA: TGTGCCAGCATGACAGTAAGCCAGCCCCAGCATTTT.

This clonotype turned up a few times. The J gene is TRBJ2-2, the V gene TRBV6-2 or TRBV6-3; TRBD1 matches at 7 bases. The CDR3 totals 15 residues. Losses at the gene ends were 5 bases for V and 2 bases for J; bases not matched to a gene: 5. Germline CDR1 reads MNHEY; CDR2 reads SVGEGT. CDR3: CASSRGLFNTGELFF. Here the CDR3 DNA reads TGTGCCAGCAGTAGGGGGCTGTTTAACACCGGGGAGCTGTTTTTT.

This clonotype was found a few times. The chain has TRBV30 and TRBJ2-7; unclear D gene. Per the germline V gene, CDR1 is GTSNPN and CDR2 is SVGIG (reference sequence). The CDR3 consists of 14 residues. The V end was cut by 7 bases, the J end by 3 bases, with 19 bases between. The CDR3 region has the DNA TGTGCCTCACAACGACTCCTACCCAACTACGAGCAGTACTTC. This sequence encodes CASQRLLPNYEQYF.

About this clonotype: Its ends do not fully match the called genes, so a read error is possible. Here the CDR3 DNA reads TGTGCCAGCAGCTTGAGCGCATTACTTGAAGAGTCCCAGTACTTC. Its protein product is CASSLSALLEESQYF. The chain joins TRBV11-2 to TRBJ2-5; D remains unclear. The CDR3 length is 15 residues. Germline assignment: CDR1 SGHAT and CDR2 FQNNGV.

This clonotype is labeled medium-sized. This chain uses TRBV15 with TRBJ2-5; either TRBD1 or TRBD2 may supply D (6 bases each). This CDR3 comprises 12 residues. The V and J ends lost 5 bases and 5 bases respectively, with 9 bases between them. Looked up from germline, CDR1 is LNHNV and CDR2 is YYDKDF (reference sequence). The CDR3 coding sequence is TGTGCCACCAGCCGGGGGCAGGAGACCCAGTACTTC. This gives the protein CATSRGQETQYF.

This clonotype has a handful of counts. The chain combines TRBV28 with TRBJ2-7; tentative D call: TRBD1 (5 bases). Trimming pared 4 bases from V and 13 bases from J, leaving 17 bases between. Germline V gene lookup returns CDR1 MDHEN and CDR2 SYDVKM. The CDR3 is 12 amino acids. Written as DNA, the CDR3 is TGTGCCAGCAGTTCCCTTAGGGCCAGGGCATACTTC. Encoded protein: CASSSLRARAYF.

By its share, this clonotype is medium-sized (0.01 to 0.1%). Here the CDR3 DNA reads TGTGCCAGCAGCGACATACCAAATCAGCCCCAGCATTTT. This gives the protein CASSDIPNQPQHF. The chain joins TRBV7-9 to TRBJ1-5; D uncertain. The CDR3 runs 13 residues. V lost 5 bases and J 4 bases, leaving 9 bases between the germline ends. Per germline, CDR1 SEHNR and CDR2 FQNEAQ (reference sequence). Using reference TRBV7-9 and TRBJ1-5 for the parts outside the CDR3, the full variable domain is DTGVSQNPRHKITKRGQNVTFRCDPISEHNRLYWYRQTLGQGPEFLTYFQNEAQLEKSRLLSDRFSAERPKGSFSTLEIQRTEQGDSAMYLCASSDIPNQPQHFGDGTRLSIL.

V is TRBV7-3 and J is TRBJ2-4; D is possibly TRBD2 (7 bases). The ends were cut back, 5 bases at V and 6 bases at J, with 17 bases in the middle. Germline assignment: CDR1 SGHTA and CDR2 FQGTGA. CDR3 length equals 15 residues. Here the CDR3 DNA reads TGTGCCAGCAGCCGGGATGGGGGAGGGGGAAACATTCAGTACTTC. Translating gives CASSRDGGGGNIQYF.

In its sample, this clonotype was seen a few times. This rearrangement joins TRBV24-1 to TRBJ1-5, with 8 bases identical to TRBD1. The CDR3 is 16 residues long. Germline CDR1 KGHDR, CDR2 SFDVKD. Trimming at V came to 5 bases and at J to 4 bases, leaving 9 bases not matched to a gene. The CDR3 DNA follows: TGTGCCACCAGTGGGGATCGGGACAGGTATAATCAGCCCCAGCATTTT. Translation gives CATSGDRDRYNQPQHF.

This clonotype was observed a few times. The chain combines TRBV2 with TRBJ2-7; 9 bases agree with TRBD1. Per germline, CDR1 SNHLY and CDR2 FYNNEI. With V trimmed by 6 bases and J by 2 bases, 5 bases remained unmatched. The length of the CDR3 is 14 residues. The CDR3 coding sequence is TGTGCCAGCAGGGGACAGGGCACAACCTACGAGCAGTACTTC. It yields the protein CASRGQGTTYEQYF.

The J gene is TRBJ2-2, the V gene TRBV27; D is perhaps TRBD1 (6 bases). V was shortened by 2 bases and J by 6 bases, with 13 bases between the two germline ends. Germline lookup yields CDR1 MNHEY and CDR2 SMNVEV (reference sequence). CDR3 size: 15 residues. In nucleotides, the CDR3 is TGTGCCAGCAGTTTAAGGGGGAGTGGTCCCGGGGAGCTGTTTTTT. Translation: CASSLRGSGPGELFF.

The chain combines TRBV7-2 with TRBJ2-3, with 9 nucleotides matching TRBD2. The trim removed 5 bases at V and 4 bases at J, leaving 13 bases unmatched. The CDR3 is made up of 17 amino acids. CDR1 is SGHTA, CDR2 FQGNSA, per germline. The CDR3 DNA sequence: TGTGCCAGCAGCCCGACCGGGGCGGGAGGGGTCCCAGATACGCAGTATTTT. This sequence encodes CASSPTGAGGVPDTQYF.

This clonotype was recorded only once. A read error may account for a junction end that differs from germline. The chain recombines TRBV20-1 with TRBJ1-1; 8 nucleotides match TRBD1. In germline, CDR1 is DFQATT, CDR2 SNEGSKA (reference sequence). CDR3 length: 13 amino acids. In DNA, the CDR3 is TGCAGTGCTGGGGGACAGGTGGGGACTGGAGCTTTCTTT. Protein sequence: CSAGGQVGTGAFF.

This clonotype was seen a handful of times. CDR3 loop: CASSLVGNTEAFF. Here the CDR3 DNA reads TGTGCCAGCAGTTTAGTGGGGAACACTGAAGCTTTCTTT. This sequence joins TRBV28 and TRBJ1-1; D is uncertain. The CDR3 is 13 amino acids. Deletions cut 2 bases from V and 1 base from J, with 5 bases between. Germline V CDR1 and CDR2: MDHEN, SYDVKM. The variable domain in full, with the rest retrieved from reference TRBV28 and TRBJ1-1, is DVKVTQSSRYLVKRTGEKVFLECVQDMDHENMFWYRQDPGLGLRLIYFSYDVKMKEKGDIPEGYSVSREKKERFSLILESASTNQTSMYLCASSLVGNTEAFFGQGTRLTVV.

The chain employs TRBV30 and TRBJ2-5; 12 positions match TRBD1. The ends lost 2 bases at V and 5 bases at J; junction bases unmatched: 6. The CDR3 consists of 15 residues. The germline V gene has CDR1 GTSNPN and CDR2 SVGIG (reference sequence). CDR3 coding DNA: TGTGCCTGGAGTAGGGACAGGGGGCCGTGGGAGACCCAGTACTTC. It codes for CAWSRDRGPWETQYF. The full variable domain, in which reference TRBV30 and TRBJ2-5 provide the parts outside the CDR3, is SQTIHQWPATLVQPVGSPLSLECTVEGTSNPNLYWYRQAAGRGLQLLFYSVGIGQISSEVPQNLSASRPQDRQFILSSKKLLLSDSGFYLCAWSRDRGPWETQYFGPGTRLLVL.

The chain uses TRBV28 and TRBJ2-7; 9 nucleotides line up with TRBD1. The CDR3 runs 12 residues. From germline, CDR1 is MDHEN and CDR2 SYDVKM. V lost 8 bases and J lost 7; bases outside the gene matches: 6. The CDR3 sequence is CASVQGAGEQYF. The CDR3 bases are TGTGCCAGCGTACAGGGGGCGGGTGAGCAGTACTTC.

This CDR3 reads CASSYSRQGTNEKLFF. CDR3 DNA sequence: TGTGCCAGCAGTTACTCTCGACAGGGAACTAATGAAAAACTGTTTTTT. The rearrangement links TRBV6-5 to TRBJ1-4, with 7 bases identical to TRBD1. CDR1 and CDR2 from the germline V gene are MNHEY and SVGAGI. Losses at the gene ends were 0 bases for V and 1 base for J; bases not matched to a gene: 2. The CDR3 covers 16 residues.